The sequence of this T cell receptor beta chain was determined in a study of cytomegalovirus exposure and HLA in healthy donors. Study-level results: With further analysis later on, most CMV-associated TCR beta chains appeared HLA-restricted.

The PCR had 60 Vbeta and 13 Jbeta primers. Produced via immunoSEQ multiplex PCR; TCRdb's table is partial and in-frame only. This sample has 150,000 to 200,000 clones, with roughly four fifths found just once. Concerning this clone: Antigen specificity is unknown.

Germline CDR1 and CDR2: LNHNV and YYDKDF (reference sequence). The CDR3 has 14 residues. Trimming pared 0 bases from V and 8 bases from J, leaving 10 bases between. The clonotype was recovered from a young man in good health and CMV-seronegative. The rearrangement links TRBV15 to TRBJ1-4, with D hard to call. The sample was PBMCs. The CDR3 nucleotides are TGTGCCACCAGCAGAGATCCCTACCAAGAAAAACTGTTTTTT. Translating gives CATSRDPYQEKLFF.